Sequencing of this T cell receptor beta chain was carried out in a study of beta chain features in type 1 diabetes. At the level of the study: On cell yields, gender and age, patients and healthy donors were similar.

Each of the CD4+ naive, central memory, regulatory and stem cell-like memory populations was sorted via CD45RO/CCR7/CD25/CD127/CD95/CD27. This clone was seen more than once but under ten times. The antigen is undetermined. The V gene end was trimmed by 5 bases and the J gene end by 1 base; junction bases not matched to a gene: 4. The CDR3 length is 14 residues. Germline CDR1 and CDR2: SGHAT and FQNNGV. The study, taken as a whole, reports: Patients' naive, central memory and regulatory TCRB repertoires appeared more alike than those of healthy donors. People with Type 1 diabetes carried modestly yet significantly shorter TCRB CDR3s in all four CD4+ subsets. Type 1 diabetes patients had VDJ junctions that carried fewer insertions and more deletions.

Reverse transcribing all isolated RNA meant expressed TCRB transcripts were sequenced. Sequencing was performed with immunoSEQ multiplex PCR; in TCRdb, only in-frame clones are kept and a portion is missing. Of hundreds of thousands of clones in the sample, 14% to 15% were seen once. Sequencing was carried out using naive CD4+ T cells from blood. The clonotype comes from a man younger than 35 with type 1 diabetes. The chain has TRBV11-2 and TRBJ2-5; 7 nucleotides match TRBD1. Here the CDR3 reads CASSLGTAQETQYF. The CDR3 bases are TGTGCCAGCAGCCTCGGGACAGCCCAAGAGACCCAGTACTTC.